A single sample is the source of the 32 T cell receptor beta chains below, sequenced in a study of persistence of HIV-infected CD4 T cells. The libraries were made with immunoSEQ version 4 in survey mode. Here immunoSEQ multiplex PCR was the method, and the copy in TCRdb shows in-frame clones only, minus some. The profile shows about 35,000 clones, about 85% of them singletons. The stimulus was an HIV-1 Gag 15-mer peptide pool, about 1 ug/peptide/mL. Sorted nonresponding memory CD4+ T cells were CD40L-negative, CD69-negative, CD45RO-high. Their antigens remain unidentified. The specimen was cultured CD4+ T cells from PBMCs, collected from a patient who received antiretroviral therapy. The source is an adult with HIV. The donor label of this sample is uncertain.

The V gene is TRBV7-9, the J gene TRBJ1-1, with a possible D match to TRBD1 (5 bases). Deletions cut 1 base from V and 5 bases from J, with 11 bases between. Per germline, CDR1 SEHNR and CDR2 FQNEAQ (reference sequence). The CDR3 length is 14 residues. CDR3 residues: CASSLGGGETEAFF. The CDR3 DNA follows: TGTGCCAGCAGCTTAGGGGGAGGGGAGACTGAAGCTTTCTTT.

The V and J genes are TRBV6-5 and TRBJ2-3; 8 bases agree with TRBD2. The V segment lost 6 bases and the J segment 1 base; nucleotides outside the gene matches: 3. Germline V gives CDR1 MNHEY, CDR2 SVGAGI. This CDR3 has 14 residues. The CDR3 reads CASRLTSGTDTQYF. The CDR3 DNA reads TGTGCCAGCAGATTGACTAGCGGCACAGATACGCAGTATTTT.

The rearrangement uses TRBV19 and TRBJ2-2, with 16 nucleotides matching TRBD2. This CDR3 comprises 20 residues. The germline V gene encodes CDR1 LNHDA and CDR2 SQIVND (reference sequence). After removal of 4 bases from V and 3 bases from J, the junction contained 11 bases not matched to a gene. This chain's CDR3 is CASSSLTGTSGGAYTGELFF. CDR3 bases: TGTGCCAGTAGTAGTTTAACCGGGACTAGCGGGGGGGCTTACACCGGGGAGCTGTTTTTT.

This chain links TRBV5-1 with TRBJ2-7; D might be TRBD2 (5 bases). The CDR3 sequence is 20 residues long. Germline V lookup: CDR1 SGHRS, CDR2 YFSETQ. V was shortened by 5 bases and J by 7 bases, with 37 bases between the two germline ends. CDR3 loop: CASRVRLSIPGSRTFDEQYF. CDR3 DNA sequence: TGCGCCAGCAGGGTCCGCCTCTCCATTCCTGGGAGTCGGACTTTTGATGAGCAGTACTTC.

The chain recombines TRBV30 with TRBJ1-2; D is unresolved. Deletions cut 2 bases from V and 3 bases from J, with 13 bases between. This CDR3 has 14 residues. Germline V gene sequence: CDR1 GTSNPN, CDR2 SVGIG (reference sequence). This CDR3 is CAWSKGRSDYGYTF. DNA for the CDR3: TGTGCCTGGAGTAAGGGCAGGAGCGACTATGGCTACACCTTC.

The chain uses TRBV7-6 and TRBJ2-1; 9 bases fit TRBD1. The CDR3 runs 15 residues. Unmatched junction bases numbered 11, after V lost 4 bases and J lost 10 bases. CDR1 and CDR2 (germline): SGHVS, FNYEAQ. The CDR3 DNA reads as TGTGCCAGCAGCTCGCAACAGGGGGCGCAAGGGGAGCAGTTCTTC. It is translated as CASSSQQGAQGEQFF.

This clone was counted once. The V call is TRBV15, the J call TRBJ1-3, with 9 bases that match TRBD1. Trimming at V came to 2 bases and at J to 2 bases, leaving 1 base not matched to a gene. Germline V gene lookup returns CDR1 LNHNV and CDR2 YYDKDF (reference sequence). The CDR3 totals 15 residues. The DNA of the CDR3 is TGTGCCACCAGCAGAAGACAGGGGGCTGGAAACACCATATATTTT. The encoded protein is CATSRRQGAGNTIYF.

The chain carries TRBV5-5 and TRBJ2-5; 7 nucleotides agree with TRBD1. The V gene's germline CDR1 is SGHKS and CDR2 YYEKEE (reference sequence). The CDR3 is 14 residues long. With 3 bases clipped from V and 1 base from J, the junction kept 3 bases outside the gene matches. The DNA of the CDR3 is TGTGCCAGCAGCTCAAACAGGGGCCAAGAGACCCAGTACTTC. Translating it yields CASSSNRGQETQYF. Full variable domain (remainder filled in from reference TRBV5-5 and TRBJ2-5): DAGVTQSPTHLIKTRGQQVTLRCSPISGHKSVSWYQQVLGQGPQFIFQYYEKEERGRGNFPDRFSARQFPNYSSELNVNALLLGDSALYLCASSSNRGQETQYFGPGTRLLVL.

CDR3: CASSRGPQTDEQYF. CDR3 DNA sequence: TGTGCCAGCAGCAGGGGGCCTCAGACGGACGAGCAGTACTTC. The rearrangement joins TRBV5-4 to TRBJ2-7; 7 nucleotides match TRBD1. This CDR3 has 14 amino acids. With V trimmed by 4 bases and J by 5 bases, 9 bases remained unmatched. Germline V gives CDR1 SGHNT, CDR2 YYREEE (reference sequence).

This sequence joins TRBV18 and TRBJ1-2; D is unclear. The V end lost 0 bases, the J end lost 4 bases, and 12 bases lay between the germline ends. CDR1 is KGHSH, CDR2 LQKENI, per germline. The CDR3 contains 15 residues. The CDR3 sequence is CASSPPGTSIYGYTF. In nucleotides, the CDR3 is TGTGCCAGCTCACCACCCGGTACGAGTATCTATGGCTACACCTTC. Full variable domain (rest looked up from reference TRBV18 and TRBJ1-2): NAGVMQNPRHLVRRRGQEARLRCSPMKGHSHVYWYRQLPEEGLKFMVYLQKENIIDESGMPKERFSAEFPKEGPSILRIQQVVRGDSAAYFCASSPPGTSIYGYTFGSGTRLTVV.

This chain uses TRBV6-5 with TRBJ1-2; TRBD1 matches at 7 bases. CDR3 size: 16 residues. Losses at the gene ends were 6 bases for V and 5 bases for J; bases not matched to a gene: 15. Germline CDR1 and CDR2: MNHEY and SVGAGI. The CDR3 DNA sequence: TGTGCCAGCAGCTACACTCTCGACAGGGAGATATATGGCTACACCTTC. It is translated as CASSYTLDREIYGYTF.

The CDR3 region has the DNA TGTGCCAGCAGGATCGGCGGGGGAACAGATACGCAGTATTTT. Encoded protein: CASRIGGGTDTQYF. This sequence joins TRBV7-3 and TRBJ2-3, with TRBD2 matching 7 bases. This CDR3 has 14 amino acids. Germline CDR1 is SGHTA and CDR2 is FQGTGA. The V segment lost 6 bases and the J segment 3 bases; nucleotides outside the gene matches: 6.

The chain links TRBV6-1 to TRBJ1-4; 10 nucleotides line up with TRBD1. Germline V lookup: CDR1 MNHNS, CDR2 SASEGT. J lost 9 bases, V lost 3 bases, and 10 bases had no gene match. The CDR3 extends over 16 amino acids. CDR3 coding DNA: TGTGCCAGCAGTGACCAAGCCGGGACAGGGGCACAAAAACTGTTTTTT. Translated: CASSDQAGTGAQKLFF.

This clone was picked up one time. This chain connects TRBV6-5 to TRBJ1-5; unclear D gene. In germline, CDR1 is MNHEY, CDR2 SVGAGI. Trimming stripped 6 bases from V and 5 bases from J, with 14 bases between. The CDR3 totals 14 residues. The CDR3 coding sequence is TGTGCCAGCAGACTTGGCATGGGCTATCAGCCCCAGCATTTT. Encoded protein: CASRLGMGYQPQHF.

J is TRBJ2-7 and V is TRBV7-8, with D unresolved. CDR3 length: 13 residues. Between the trimmed V and J ends, which lost 5 bases and 3 bases, there was a span of 11 bases. Germline V gene sequence: CDR1 SGHVS, CDR2 FQNEAQ. This chain's CDR3 is CASSQAWGYEQYF. CDR3 nucleotide sequence: TGTGCCAGCAGCCAAGCCTGGGGCTACGAGCAGTACTTC.

The V call is TRBV5-5, the J call TRBJ1-6; 11 nucleotides match TRBD1. V dropped 4 bases and J dropped 15; count of bases not matched to a gene: 3. Germline-derived CDR1 and CDR2 are SGHKS and YYEKEE (reference sequence). This CDR3 has 12 residues. The CDR3 nucleotides are TGTGCCAGCAGCAGGACAGGGGGCCTCCTCCACTTT. Translated: CASSRTGGLLHF.

The V call is TRBV30, the J call TRBJ1-1, with no clear D. V lost 1 base, J lost 6 bases, and 6 bases lay in between. The CDR3 consists of 11 residues. In germline, CDR1 is GTSNPN, CDR2 SVGIG (reference sequence). The CDR3, as DNA: TGTGCCTGGAGTGCAAACTCTGAAGCTTTCTTT. Amino acid sequence: CAWSANSEAFF. Variable domain in full (rest from reference TRBV30 and TRBJ1-1): SQTIHQWPATLVQPVGSPLSLECTVEGTSNPNLYWYRQAAGRGLQLLFYSVGIGQISSEVPQNLSASRPQDRQFILSSKKLLLSDSGFYLCAWSANSEAFFGQGTRLTVV.

V is TRBV7-4 and J is TRBJ2-2; D unclear. Trimming removed 8 bases from V and 13 bases from J, with 8 bases in between. In germline, CDR1 is SGHVT, CDR2 SQSDAQ. The CDR3 contains 9 residues. This CDR3 reads CASRPGLFF. CDR3 DNA sequence: TGTGCCAGCCGCCCAGGGCTGTTTTTT.

This chain links TRBV10-1 with TRBJ1-2; D ambiguous. The V end was cut by 0 bases, the J end by 4 bases, with 15 bases between. This CDR3 is 16 amino acids long. Germline CDR1 WNHNN, CDR2 SYGVQD (reference sequence). The CDR3 here is CASSESGLGKTYGYTF. CDR3 coding DNA: TGCGCCAGCAGTGAGTCGGGCTTGGGGAAAACCTATGGCTACACCTTC.

The chain has TRBV19 and TRBJ1-2, with 12 positions matching TRBD1. V lost 5 bases, J lost 4 bases, and 11 bases stayed unmatched. CDR1 and CDR2 (germline): LNHDA, SQIVND (reference sequence). CDR3 length: 17 residues. CDR3 sequence reads: CASSLGTGGIHGYGYTF. For the CDR3, the DNA is TGTGCCAGTAGTCTCGGGACAGGGGGCATTCATGGCTATGGCTACACCTTC. The full variable domain, with the rest looked up from reference TRBV19 and TRBJ1-2, is DGGITQSPKYLFRKEGQNVTLSCEQNLNHDAMYWYRQDPGQGLRLIYYSQIVNDFQKGDIAEGYSVSREKKESFPLTVTSAQKNPTAFYLCASSLGTGGIHGYGYTFGSGTRLTVV.

This rearrangement joins TRBV2 to TRBJ2-1; TRBD2 aligns across 13 bases. The germline CDR1 and CDR2 sequences are SNHLY and FYNNEI. The CDR3 has 20 residues. V dropped 6 bases and J dropped 0; count of bases not matched to a gene: 14. For the CDR3, the DNA is TGTGCCAGCAGCGGGCACCTACTAGCGGGGGGGTATAGCTCCTACAATGAGCAGTTCTTC. Translation: CASSGHLLAGGYSSYNEQFF.

This chain joins TRBV4-2 and TRBJ2-1, with D tentatively TRBD1 (5 bases). There are 16 residues in the CDR3. Germline loops: CDR1 LGHNA, CDR2 YNFKEQ. The germline V and J ends were trimmed by 0 bases and 0 bases, with 9 bases remaining between them. The CDR3 DNA sequence: TGTGCCAGCAGCCAAGAAGGGGTTTACTCCTACAATGAGCAGTTCTTC. Translating gives CASSQEGVYSYNEQFF.

In its sample, this clone was seen a few times. V gene TRBV13 combines with J gene TRBJ2-7; 9 positions match TRBD1. Germline V gives CDR1 PRHDT, CDR2 FYEKMQ (reference sequence). The CDR3 is made up of 16 amino acids. With 4 bases clipped from V and 3 bases from J, the junction kept 10 bases outside the gene matches. The CDR3 DNA sequence: TGTGCCAGCAGCTCCCCTACCGGGACAGGGCTCTACGAGCAGTACTTC. Residues: CASSSPTGTGLYEQYF.

The chain joins TRBV11-1 to TRBJ2-7, with D tentatively TRBD2 (5 bases). The V end lost 2 bases, the J end lost 5 bases, and 13 bases lay between the germline ends. The CDR3 is 14 residues long. Germline V gene sequence: CDR1 SGHAT, CDR2 FQDESV (reference sequence). The CDR3 region has the DNA TGTGCCAGCAGCTTAACCTCGGGATCCCACGAGCAGTACTTC. It encodes CASSLTSGSHEQYF.

The chain is built from TRBV19 and TRBJ2-3, with 12 bases aligning to TRBD2. The V gene end was trimmed by 6 bases and the J gene end by 8 bases; junction bases not matched to a gene: 6. The germline V gene encodes CDR1 LNHDA and CDR2 SQIVND (reference sequence). The CDR3 consists of 14 residues. CDR3 in amino acids: CASSGTSGHLTQYF. CDR3 DNA sequence: TGTGCCAGTAGCGGGACTAGCGGGCACCTTACGCAGTATTTT. Supplemented by reference TRBV19 and TRBJ2-3, the full variable domain reads DGGITQSPKYLFRKEGQNVTLSCEQNLNHDAMYWYRQDPGQGLRLIYYSQIVNDFQKGDIAEGYSVSREKKESFPLTVTSAQKNPTAFYLCASSGTSGHLTQYFGPGTRLTVL.

The V gene is TRBV10-1, the J gene TRBJ2-7; a weak D match, TRBD1 (5 bases). Germline V gives CDR1 WNHNN, CDR2 SYGVQD (reference sequence). Trimming removed 3 bases from V and 7 bases from J, with 16 bases in between. The CDR3 is 14 residues long. CDR3 coding DNA: TGCGCCAGCAGTGACAGGGTGGGGATTGGAGAGCAGTACTTC. Its translation: CASSDRVGIGEQYF.

The chain couples TRBV28 to TRBJ1-5; TRBD1 might be the D (5 bases). Germline CDR1 and CDR2: MDHEN and SYDVKM. V was cut by 7 bases and J by 2 bases, with 18 bases left in between. The CDR3 loop spans 16 amino acids. Written as DNA, the CDR3 is TGTGCCAGCAATTCTTGGGGACCTGAGGGCAATCAGCCCCAGCATTTT. Residues: CASNSWGPEGNQPQHF.

The rearrangement uses TRBV3-1 (or the pseudogene TRBV3-2) and TRBJ1-2; D remains ambiguous. Trimming cost V 0 bases and J 8 bases, with 10 bases left between them. This CDR3 is built from 13 residues. In germline, CDR1 is LGHDT, CDR2 YNNKEL (reference sequence). CDR3 in DNA: TGTGCCAGCAGCCAAGAAGGGCGGCGGGGCTACACCTTC. Protein product: CASSQEGRRGYTF.

The gene calls are TRBV7-2 and TRBJ2-3; 10 bases match TRBD2. The CDR3 length is 15 residues. Germline V lookup: CDR1 SGHTA, CDR2 FQGNSA. Trimming took 5 bases from V and 6 from J; bases not matched to a gene: 8. CDR3 in DNA: TGTGCCAGCAGCGTCGTAGCGGGGGGCGGGGATACGCAGTATTTT. This sequence encodes CASSVVAGGGDTQYF.

This chain joins TRBV21-1 and TRBJ1-6; the table's TRBD1 call for D was not verified on the DNA. TRBV21-1 is an annotated pseudogene. CDR3 length: 17 amino acids. This CDR3 is CASSRRDREGYNSPLHF. As DNA, the CDR3 is TGTGCCAGCAGTCGCCGGGACAGGGAGGGTTATAATTCACCCCTCCACTTT.

The chain couples TRBV5-1 to TRBJ2-1; 7 bases line up with TRBD2. The V gene end was trimmed by 3 bases and the J gene end by 10 bases; junction bases not matched to a gene: 13. The CDR3 runs to 15 residues. In germline, CDR1 is SGHRS, CDR2 YFSETQ. The CDR3 is CASSSGRRAGEEQFF. For the CDR3, the DNA is TGCGCCAGCAGCTCCGGACGTCGGGCGGGGGAGGAGCAGTTCTTC.

The rearrangement joins TRBV15 to TRBJ1-1, with D perhaps TRBD1 (6 bases). The V end was cut by 1 base, the J end by 6 bases, with 15 bases between. The CDR3 is made up of 15 amino acids. Germline V gene sequence: CDR1 LNHNV, CDR2 YYDKDF (reference sequence). The CDR3 DNA reads as TGTGCCACCAGCAGAGGGCCCCTACAGGGCGCTGAAGCTTTCTTT. Translating it yields CATSRGPLQGAEAFF.